Sequencing of this T cell receptor (beta chain) was carried out in a study of blood T cell repertoires in COVID-19. Study-wide background: The United States, Italy and Spain supplied acute and convalescent COVID-19 samples. Sources were T cells, B-cell-depleted T cells, or PBMCs; the material itself was cDNA or gDNA.

This CDR3 contains 12 residues. Germline CDR1 is SQVTM and CDR2 is ANQGSEA. This clone showed up just once. A read error may produce the germline difference seen at one junction end. Under the authors' procedure: Estimation of nucleated cell counts relied on the amplification of reference gene primers. Sequencing used immunoSEQ multiplex PCR; TCRdb keeps in-frame clones, though not all of them. V, J and clone size are those of that table, while D and trimming were read from the DNA. The sample lists fewer than 250,000 clones, about 86% occurring once. The rearrangement uses TRBV29-1 and TRBJ1-3, with TRBD1 identical over 10 bases. The sequenced sample consisted of peripheral blood. The TCR sequence derives from a man in his forties or fifties with active or convalescent COVID-19. For the CDR3, the DNA is TGCAGCGTTGAAGTCCTGGACAGGGGGGTCCTTTTT. Translation gives CSVEVLDRGVLF. The complete variable domain, with remaining parts taken from reference TRBV29-1 and TRBJ1-3, reads SAVISQKPSRDICQRGTSLTIQCQVDSQVTMMFWYRQQPGQSLTLIATANQGSEATYESGFVIDKFPISRPNLTFSTLTVSNMSPEDSSIYLCSVEVLDRGVLFGEGSWLTVV.